This TCR beta chain is from a study of blood T cell repertoires in COVID-19. Germline-derived CDR1 and CDR2 are SSHAT and FNYEAQ (reference sequence). The CDR3 consists of 16 residues. Only in-frame clones appear in the TCRdb table, and some are missing; sequencing was by immunoSEQ multiplex PCR. The data hold some 180,000 clones, with more than 80% observed a single time. On this clone: The junction and the germline gene differ at one end; a read error may be behind it.

The receptor was derived from a woman aged 55-69 years with acute or convalescent COVID-19. This chain links TRBV7-7 with TRBJ2-1; tentatively, D is TRBD1 (5 bases). Sequenced sample: peripheral blood. CDR3: CASSPSQGLSYNEQFF. The DNA of the CDR3 is TGTGCTAGCAGCCCTTCCCAGGGTCTCTCCTACAATGAGCAGTTCTTC.